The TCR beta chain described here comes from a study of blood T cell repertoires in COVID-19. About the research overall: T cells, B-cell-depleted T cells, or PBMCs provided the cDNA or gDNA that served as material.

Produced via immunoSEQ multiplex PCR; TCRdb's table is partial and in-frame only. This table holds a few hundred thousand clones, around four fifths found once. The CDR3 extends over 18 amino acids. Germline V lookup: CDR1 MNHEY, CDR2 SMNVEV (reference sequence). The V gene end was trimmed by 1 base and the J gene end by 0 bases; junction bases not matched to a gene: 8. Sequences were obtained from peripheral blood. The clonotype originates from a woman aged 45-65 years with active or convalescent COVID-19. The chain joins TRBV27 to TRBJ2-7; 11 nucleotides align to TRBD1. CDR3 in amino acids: CASSLYAGTGGISYEQYF. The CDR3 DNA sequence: TGTGCCAGCAGTTTATATGCCGGGACAGGGGGTATCTCCTACGAGCAGTACTTC.